The 27 T cell receptor beta chains below all came from one sample that was sequenced in a study of T cells in Graves' hyperthyroidism and ophthalmopathy. TCR beta CDR3 regions were amplified from RNA. The study used the HTBI primer set for a first-round RT-PCR of the TCR CDR3. Each CDR3 protein gets one entry after TCRdb re-called the multiplex PCR reads with MiXCR. The top ten hold 30% to 40% of the sample, which has hundreds of thousands of distinct CDR3 sequences, 35% seen once. The source material was blood. The receptors here all came from a middle-aged woman with Graves' hyperthyroidism.

This chain joins TRBV3-1 and TRBJ2-7; a weak D match, TRBD1 (6 bases). Germline V CDR1 and CDR2: LGHDT, YNNKEL (reference sequence). The CDR3 has 14 residues. V shed 6 bases and J shed 0 bases, with 12 bases lying between them. CDR3 nucleotide sequence: TGTGCCAGCAGTCGACAGGAATACTCCTACGAGCAGTACTTC. Translated, it gives CASSRQEYSYEQYF.

This clonotype has just a few counts. The chain joins TRBV19 to TRBJ1-5; D perhaps matches TRBD1 (6 bases). The CDR3 loop spans 14 amino acids. Germline CDR1 reads LNHDA; CDR2 reads SQIVND (reference sequence). The ends were cut back, 6 bases at V and 11 bases at J, with 20 bases in the middle. For the CDR3, the DNA is TGTGCCAGTAGCTGGGACACACGCCCAGGGACCCAGCATTTT. Translating gives CASSWDTRPGTQHF.

In the case of this clonotype: At one of its ends the junction is not consistent with the germline gene, which may arise from a read error. This sequence joins TRBV4-1 and TRBJ1-1; 7 bases agree with TRBD1. The CDR3 consists of 14 residues. Per the germline V gene, CDR1 is MGHRA and CDR2 is YSYEKL. As DNA, the CDR3 is TGCGCCAGCAGCCGCGGCACAGGGGTTGCTGAAGCTTCCTTT. Translated: CASSRGTGVAEASF.

This clonotype has a handful of counts. The chain employs TRBV4-3 and TRBJ2-2, with D perhaps matching TRBD2 (7 bases). Trimming left V 0 bases short and J 4 bases short, with 12 bases between. This CDR3 has 16 amino acids. The V gene's germline CDR1 is LGHNA and CDR2 YSLEER. This chain's CDR3 is CASSQDWAGATGELFF. CDR3 nucleotides: TGCGCCAGCAGCCAAGATTGGGCGGGGGCCACCGGGGAGCTGTTTTTT.

This clonotype is a singleton in its sample. The CDR3 region is CSAQSGLAEYNEQFF. CDR3 nucleotides: TGCAGCGCTCAGTCAGGACTAGCGGAATACAATGAGCAGTTCTTC. V usage is TRBV29-1 and J usage is TRBJ2-1, with 10 bases lining up with TRBD2. V shed 7 bases and J 4 bases; nucleotides not matched to a gene: 10. The CDR3 sequence is 15 residues long. The V gene's germline CDR1 is SQVTM and CDR2 ANQGSEA.

The V call is TRBV14, the J call TRBJ1-2; 10 bases fit TRBD1. CDR1 is SGHDN, CDR2 FVKESK, per germline. The length of the CDR3 is 17 residues. The trim removed 4 bases at V and 8 bases at J, leaving 16 bases unmatched. This CDR3 reads CASSRGMGTGAAGGYTF. The CDR3 nucleotides read TGTGCCAGCAGCCGAGGCATGGGGACAGGGGCGGCTGGGGGCTACACCTTC.

This clonotype was seen repeatedly, ten times or more. The gene calls are TRBV19 and TRBJ1-3; the D gene is possibly TRBD1 (5 bases). The V gene's germline CDR1 is LNHDA and CDR2 SQIVND (reference sequence). This CDR3 has 14 amino acids. V was cut by 9 bases and J by 0 bases, with 12 bases left in between. The CDR3, as DNA: TGTGCCAGCAGGCGGGGGTCCTCTGGAAACACCATATATTTT. Encoded protein: CASRRGSSGNTIYF.

The genes are TRBV6-5 and TRBJ1-5; D is unclear. Germline assignment: CDR1 MNHEY and CDR2 SVGAGI. The V gene lost 7 bases and the J gene lost 2 bases, with 15 bases spanning the gap. The CDR3 has 15 amino acids. CDR3 in DNA: TGTGCCAGCACACCGGGTCCGGGCGGCAATCAGCCCCAGCATTTT. Amino acids: CASTPGPGGNQPQHF.

The J gene is TRBJ1-2, the V gene TRBV29-1, with D unclear. V lost 3 bases, J lost 6 bases, and 14 bases lay in between. The CDR3 totals 13 residues. Germline CDR1 reads SQVTM; CDR2 reads ANQGSEA. In DNA form, the CDR3 reads TGCAGCGTTGATAGGCCAGGCCCAAATGGCTACACCTTC. Its protein product is CSVDRPGPNGYTF.

This clonotype was picked up a small number of times. The gene calls are TRBV9 and TRBJ2-7, with no clear D. Per the germline V gene, CDR1 is SGDLS and CDR2 is YYNGEE. This CDR3 region has 14 residues. The V and J ends lost 0 bases and 1 base respectively, with 8 bases between them. In nucleotides, the CDR3 is TGTGCCAGCAGCGTAGGGGTCGGTTCCTACGAGCAGTACTTC. Translated, it gives CASSVGVGSYEQYF.

V and J are TRBV4-2 and TRBJ1-4; 9 bases match TRBD1. V shed 7 bases, J shed 8 bases, and the junction held 11 bases outside the gene matches. The germline V gene encodes CDR1 LGHNA and CDR2 YNFKEQ. This CDR3 is built from 15 residues. The CDR3 bases are TGTGCCAGCACCCCTTCGGGACAGGGTGGAGAAAAACTGTTTTTT. Translated, it gives CASTPSGQGGEKLFF.

The V gene is TRBV28, the J gene TRBJ2-7; 10 bases align to TRBD1. Germline-derived CDR1 and CDR2 are MDHEN and SYDVKM. This CDR3 is 14 amino acids long. V was pared by 8 bases and J by 4 bases, with 8 bases of the junction left unmatched. DNA of the CDR3: TGTGCCAGCTACTCCGGGACAGGGGTATACGAGCAGTACTTC. It translates to CASYSGTGVYEQYF.

The V and J genes are TRBV28 and TRBJ2-3; 8 bases are a match to TRBD2. V was pared by 8 bases and J by 2 bases, with 6 bases of the junction left unmatched. The CDR3 has 14 amino acids. The germline V gene has CDR1 MDHEN and CDR2 SYDVKM. The CDR3 DNA reads TGTGCCAGCCAGCGGGGGCTCCACACAGATACGCAGTATTTT. It yields the protein CASQRGLHTDTQYF.

This chain joins TRBV2 and TRBJ1-6; D is ambiguous. Trimming took 8 bases from V and 3 from J, leaving 14 bases between them. The CDR3 covers 15 residues. CDR1 SNHLY and CDR2 FYNNEI come from the germline V gene. CDR3 bases: TGTGCCAGCGGGAACTTCCTAGTCTATAATTCACCCCTCCACTTT. Translation gives CASGNFLVYNSPLHF.

Of note for this clonotype: One end of the junction varies from germline; a read error may be responsible. V usage is TRBV2 and J usage is TRBJ1-1, with D perhaps TRBD1 (5 bases). Germline V gives CDR1 SNHLY, CDR2 FYNNEI. This CDR3 comprises 13 residues. The CDR3 reads CASSPGRNTGAFF. The CDR3 region has the DNA TGTGCCAGCAGTCCGGGGCGGAACACTGGAGCTTTCTTT.

There are many counts of this clonotype. V usage is TRBV10-3 and J usage is TRBJ1-2; TRBD1 might be the D (5 bases). Germline CDR1 ENHRY, CDR2 SYGVKD. V lost 2 bases and J 4 bases, leaving 14 bases between the germline ends. There are 15 residues in the CDR3. The CDR3 loop reads CAISEGTLPLYGYTF. In nucleotides, the CDR3 is TGTGCCATCAGTGAGGGGACCTTGCCTCTCTATGGCTACACCTTC.

The chain joins TRBV11-2 to TRBJ2-7; 7 nucleotides agree with TRBD1. Unmatched junction bases numbered 5, after V lost 3 bases and J lost 6 bases. From germline, CDR1 is SGHAT and CDR2 FQNNGV. CDR3 length: 13 residues. The CDR3, as DNA: TGTGCCAGCAGCTTTTCAGGGGGACGCGAGCAGTACTTC. As protein: CASSFSGGREQYF.

The V gene is TRBV29-1, the J gene TRBJ1-1, with TRBD1 as a possible D gene (6 bases). The V and J ends lost 3 bases and 4 bases respectively, with 9 bases between them. The CDR3 consists of 12 residues. In germline, CDR1 is SQVTM, CDR2 ANQGSEA. In nucleotides, the CDR3 is TGCAGCGTTGATGGGGGCGGCACTGAAGCTTTCTTT. It specifies CSVDGGGTEAFF.

This chain connects TRBV5-4 to TRBJ1-2, with D possibly being TRBD1 (6 bases). This CDR3 region has 14 residues. Deletions cut 0 bases from V and 6 bases from J, with 12 bases between. Germline V gene data show CDR1 as SGHNT and CDR2 as YYREEE (reference sequence). CDR3 sequence (DNA): TGTGCCAGCAGCTTGGAGGACAGACACCATGGCTACACCTTC. Amino acids: CASSLEDRHHGYTF.

This clonotype was picked up many times. This sequence joins TRBV11-3 and TRBJ1-6, with no clear D. V dropped 5 bases and J dropped 6 bases, with 11 bases sitting between them. Germline lookup yields CDR1 SGHNT and CDR2 YENEEA. The CDR3 consists of 14 residues. The CDR3 sequence: CASSGGRRNSPLHF. DNA of the CDR3: TGTGCCAGCAGCGGAGGACGGCGTAATTCACCCCTCCACTTT. Drawing the rest from reference TRBV11-3 and TRBJ1-6, the complete variable domain is EAGVVQSPRYKIIEKKQPVAFWCNPISGHNTLYWYLQNLGQGPELLIRYENEEAVDDSQLPKDRFSAERLKGVDSTLKIQPAELGDSAVYLCASSGGRRNSPLHFGNGTRLTVT.

In its sample, this clonotype was seen many times. The gene calls are TRBV10-3 and TRBJ2-6; D ambiguous. CDR3 length: 17 residues. Germline CDR1 ENHRY, CDR2 SYGVKD. Trimming removed 0 bases from V and 0 bases from J, with 9 bases in between. The CDR3 sequence is CAISESSQTSGANVLTF. Written as DNA, the CDR3 is TGTGCCATCAGTGAGTCGTCACAAACCTCTGGGGCCAACGTCCTGACTTTC.

The chain uses TRBV7-2 and TRBJ1-1; D ambiguous. Trimming took off 5 bases at V and 4 bases at J, with 17 bases between the two ends. The V gene's germline CDR1 is SGHTA and CDR2 FQGNSA. CDR3 size: 15 residues. In DNA form, the CDR3 reads TGTGCCAGCAGCCCCGCCGGGCTCGTGGGCACTGAAGCTTTCTTT. Its protein product is CASSPAGLVGTEAFF.

On this clonotype itself: This sequence may be a read error, since a much larger clone differs from it by one base. The chain is built from TRBV7-2 and TRBJ1-1; D gene unclear. CDR3 length equals 14 residues. Trimming took off 5 bases at V and 3 bases at J, with 13 bases between the two ends. In germline, CDR1 is SGHTA, CDR2 FQGNSA. In DNA, the CDR3 is TGTGCCAGCAGCCCAACAAGGGTCTACACTGAAGCTTTCTTT. Translating it yields CASSPTRVYTEAFF.

The V call is TRBV10-3, the J call TRBJ1-6, with D hard to call. V shed 4 bases and J shed 14 bases, with 12 bases lying between them. This CDR3 is 12 amino acids long. CDR1 is ENHRY, CDR2 SYGVKD, per germline. The CDR3 region is CAISVSRSALHF. In nucleotides, the CDR3 is TGTGCCATCAGTGTGTCGCGTTCGGCCCTCCACTTT.

This rearrangement joins TRBV20-1 to TRBJ1-2, with 10 positions matching TRBD1. The germline V gene encodes CDR1 DFQATT and CDR2 SNEGSKA (reference sequence). The CDR3 has 17 residues. V gave up 7 bases and J gave up 0 bases; unmatched junction bases: 14. The CDR3 DNA reads TGCAGTGGATCATCGATGGGACAGGGGAGGACTAACTATGGCTACACCTTC. Its translation is CSGSSMGQGRTNYGYTF.

This clonotype was recorded a few times. This chain uses TRBV6-6 with TRBJ2-7, with D perhaps assigned TRBD1 or TRBD2 (5 bases each). The CDR3 is 16 amino acids. With 5 bases removed from V and 6 bases from J, the gap between germline ends came to 23 bases. Germline V CDR1 and CDR2: MNHNY, SVGAGI (reference sequence). CDR3 nucleotide sequence: TGTGCCAGCAGTAATCCTCCGGGACGACAGCCCCTCGAGCAGTACTTC. Translating it yields CASSNPPGRQPLEQYF.

Comments on this clonotype: Germline and junction disagree at one end, which may indicate a read error. The rearrangement uses TRBV7-7 and TRBJ2-3; D is ambiguous. The CDR3 contains 13 residues. CDR1 SSHAT and CDR2 FNYEAQ come from the germline V gene (reference sequence). This CDR3 reads CASSSPPTDTQYF. CDR3 bases: TGTGCTAGCAGCTCCCCCCCGACAGATACGCAGTATTTT.